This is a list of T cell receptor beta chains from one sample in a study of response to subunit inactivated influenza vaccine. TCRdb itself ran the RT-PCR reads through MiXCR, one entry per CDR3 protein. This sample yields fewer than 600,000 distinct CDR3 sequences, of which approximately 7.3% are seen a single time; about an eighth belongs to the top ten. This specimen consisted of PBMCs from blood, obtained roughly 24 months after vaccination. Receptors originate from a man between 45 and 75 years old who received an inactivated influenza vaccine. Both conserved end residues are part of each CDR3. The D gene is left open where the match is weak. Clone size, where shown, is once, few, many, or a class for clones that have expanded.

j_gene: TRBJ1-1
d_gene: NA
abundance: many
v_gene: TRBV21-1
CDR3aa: CASSVDDRVTTEAFF
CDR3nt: TGTGCCAGCAGCGTCGACGACAGGGTTACCACTGAAGCTTTCTTT

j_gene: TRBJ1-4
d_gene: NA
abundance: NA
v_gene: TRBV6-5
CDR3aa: CASSYSGGNEKLFF
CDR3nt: TGTGCCAGCAGTTACTCGGGTGGTAATGAAAAACTGTTTTTT

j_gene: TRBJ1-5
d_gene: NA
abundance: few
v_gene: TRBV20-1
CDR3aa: CSAIEEEGGWQPQHF
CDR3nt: TGCAGTGCTATAGAAGAGGAGGGGGGATGGCAGCCCCAGCATTTT

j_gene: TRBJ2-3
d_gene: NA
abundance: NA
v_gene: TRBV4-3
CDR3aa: CASSPTGGGDTQYF
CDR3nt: TGCGCCAGCAGCCCAACTGGTGGGGGAGATACGCAGTATTTT

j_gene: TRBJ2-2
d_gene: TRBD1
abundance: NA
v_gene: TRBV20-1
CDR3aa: CSARKSDRGSTGELFF
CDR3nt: TGCAGTGCTAGAAAATCGGACAGGGGAAGCACCGGGGAGCTGTTTTTT

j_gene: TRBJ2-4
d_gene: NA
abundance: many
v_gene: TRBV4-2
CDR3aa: CASSQAGSGAALKNIQYF
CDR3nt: TGTGCCAGCAGCCAAGCTGGGTCAGGAGCAGCCCTCAAAAACATTCAGTACTTC

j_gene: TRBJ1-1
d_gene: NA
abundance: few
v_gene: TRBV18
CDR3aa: CASSPKRGPGSGEAFF
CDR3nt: TGTGCCAGCTCACCAAAGCGGGGCCCAGGGTCGGGGGAAGCTTTCTTT

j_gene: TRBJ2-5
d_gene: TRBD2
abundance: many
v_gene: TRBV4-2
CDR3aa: CASSQLAGGETQYF
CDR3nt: TGTGCCAGCAGCCAACTAGCGGGAGGGGAGACCCAGTACTTC

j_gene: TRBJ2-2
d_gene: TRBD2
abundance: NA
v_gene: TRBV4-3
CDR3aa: CASSQGLAGVYTGELFF
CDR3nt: TGCGCCAGCAGCCAAGGTCTAGCGGGCGTTTATACCGGGGAGCTGTTTTTT

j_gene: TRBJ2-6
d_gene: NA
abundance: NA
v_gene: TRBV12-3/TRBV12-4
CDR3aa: CASSWGGSGANVLTF
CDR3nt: TGTGCCAGCAGTTGGGGCGGATCTGGGGCCAACGTCCTGACTTTC

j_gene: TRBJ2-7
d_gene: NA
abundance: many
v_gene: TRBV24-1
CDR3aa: CATSDDKYEQYF
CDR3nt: TGTGCCACCAGTGATGATAAGTACGAGCAGTACTTC

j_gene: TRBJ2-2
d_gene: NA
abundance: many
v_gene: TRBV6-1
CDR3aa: CASRDRGTGELFF
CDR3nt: TGTGCCAGCAGAGACCGGGGCACCGGGGAGCTGTTTTTT

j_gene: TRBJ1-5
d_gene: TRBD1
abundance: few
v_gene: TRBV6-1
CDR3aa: CASSVGQALNQPQHF
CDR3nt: TGTGCCAGCAGTGTGGGACAGGCCCTCAATCAGCCCCAGCATTTT